One sample yielded the 20 T cell receptor beta chains listed below, sequenced in a study of cytomegalovirus exposure and HLA in healthy donors. Primers for the PCR totalled 60 Vbeta and 13 Jbeta. The method was immunoSEQ multiplex PCR; TCRdb's version includes in-frame clones alone and lacks a portion of them. The profile shows over 150,000 clones, over 75% of them singletons. Input material: PBMCs. The source of these receptors is a boy younger than 10 in good health and CMV-seronegative.

The chain has TRBV25-1 and TRBJ1-3; D perhaps matches TRBD1 (5 bases). The V end was cut by 7 bases, the J end by 4 bases, with 11 bases between. The V gene's germline CDR1 is MGHDK and CDR2 SYGVNS. There are 13 residues in the CDR3. This CDR3 reads CASTPGGGNTIYF. DNA of the CDR3: TGTGCCAGCACCCCCGGGGGAGGAAACACCATATATTTT. The full variable domain, its missing parts supplied by reference TRBV25-1 and TRBJ1-3, is EADIYQTPRYLVIGTGKKITLECSQTMGHDKMYWYQQDPGMELHLIHYSYGVNSTEKGDLSSESTVSRIRTEHFPLTLESARPSHTSQYLCASTPGGGNTIYFGEGSWLTVV.

There are a few counts of this clone. The chain couples TRBV6-6 to TRBJ1-2; 11 nucleotides match TRBD1. Per germline, CDR1 MNHNY and CDR2 SVGAGI (reference sequence). V was pared by 6 bases and J by 7 bases, with 7 bases of the junction left unmatched. The CDR3 is 14 residues long. This chain's CDR3 is CASSPSGTGGGYTF. As DNA, the CDR3 is TGTGCCAGCAGCCCTTCGGGGACAGGGGGTGGCTACACCTTC.

The chain has TRBV19 and TRBJ2-7, with 10 bases lining up with TRBD2. Germline V gives CDR1 LNHDA, CDR2 SQIVND (reference sequence). V was clipped by 5 bases and J by 2 bases; unmatched bases: 12. The CDR3 is 17 residues long. As DNA, the CDR3 is TGTGCCAGTAGTGTGCCCGGTTTAGCGGGGGGTGCCTACGAGCAGTACTTC. This gives the protein CASSVPGLAGGAYEQYF.

CDR3 sequence reads: CASSSTGTGTEAFF. The CDR3 coding sequence is TGTGCCAGCAGCTCGACAGGGACCGGCACTGAAGCTTTCTTT. The rearrangement joins TRBV11-2 to TRBJ1-1, with TRBD1 matching 7 bases. CDR3 size: 14 residues. Trimming at V came to 4 bases and at J to 4 bases, leaving 6 bases not matched to a gene. Germline CDR1 SGHAT, CDR2 FQNNGV.

The chain joins TRBV7-2 to TRBJ1-3; maybe TRBD1 (5 bases). The CDR3 has 15 amino acids. Germline V gives CDR1 SGHTA, CDR2 FQGNSA. Trimming removed 5 bases at V and 0 bases at J, with 11 bases between. CDR3 sequence: CASSTGVSSGNTIYF. As DNA, the CDR3 is TGTGCCAGCAGCACGGGGGTTTCCTCTGGAAACACCATATATTTT.

The chain couples TRBV7-2 to TRBJ2-4; D may be TRBD2 (5 bases). The CDR3 spans 14 residues. Germline V gene data show CDR1 as SGHTA and CDR2 as FQGNSA. V lost 1 base and J 4 bases, leaving 8 bases between the germline ends. The DNA of the CDR3 is TGTGCCAGCAGCTTAGGTAGCGTAAAAAACATTCAGTACTTC. This translates into CASSLGSVKNIQYF.

The chain carries TRBV5-1 and TRBJ2-5; 7 bases line up with TRBD2. The germline gives CDR1 SGHRS, CDR2 YFSETQ. J gave up 4 bases and V 4 bases, and 4 bases lay outside the gene matches. This CDR3 region has 13 residues. The DNA for the CDR3 is TGCGCCAGCAGCGTCGCTAGCGGAGAGACCCAGTACTTC. It translates to CASSVASGETQYF.

Turning to this clone: One junction end does not reproduce the germline sequence, and a read error may be involved. This chain joins TRBV7-7 and TRBJ2-1; a possible D gene is TRBD1 (6 bases). The germline V gene encodes CDR1 SSHAT and CDR2 FNYEAQ (reference sequence). This CDR3 region has 14 residues. The CDR3 DNA reads as TGTGCTAGCAGCCCAACGACAGGCTACAATGAGCAGTTCTTC. Its translation: CASSPTTGYNEQFF.

V and J are TRBV11-1 and TRBJ2-1, with TRBD1 matching over 12 bases. Unmatched junction bases numbered 9, after V lost 1 base and J lost 8 bases. Germline CDR1 reads SGHAT; CDR2 reads FQDESV (reference sequence). The CDR3 extends over 17 amino acids. As DNA, the CDR3 is TGTGCCAGCAGCTTAGGGGGCCGGGACAGGGGGCTCTATGAGCAGTTCTTC. It is translated as CASSLGGRDRGLYEQFF.

This rearrangement joins TRBV29-1 to TRBJ1-2; D remains unclear. The CDR3 is 13 residues long. Trimming left V 0 bases short and J 4 bases short, with 9 bases between. Germline lookup yields CDR1 SQVTM and CDR2 ANQGSEA. CDR3 sequence reads: CSVEEQGGYGYTF. CDR3 bases: TGCAGCGTTGAAGAACAAGGCGGCTATGGCTACACCTTC.

In DNA, the CDR3 is TGTGCCAGCAGCTTAGCAGGTCAAGATACGCAGTATTTT. Amino acid sequence: CASSLAGQDTQYF. The chain has TRBV11-2 and TRBJ2-3, with D unclear. Trimming pared 1 base from V and 5 bases from J, leaving 7 bases between. Germline V lookup: CDR1 SGHAT, CDR2 FQNNGV. The CDR3 has 13 residues.

This clone was picked up one time. The J gene is TRBJ1-2, the V gene TRBV29-1; 7 bases are a match to TRBD1. With 7 bases clipped from V and 0 bases from J, the junction kept 8 bases outside the gene matches. The germline gives CDR1 SQVTM, CDR2 ANQGSEA. This CDR3 has 14 residues. CDR3 nucleotides: TGCAGCGCTGCCGGGACAGCATCTAACTATGGCTACACCTTC. Residues: CSAAGTASNYGYTF.

The chain's CDR3 is CASSWETDTEAFF. In nucleotides, the CDR3 is TGTGCCAGCAGTTGGGAGACGGACACTGAAGCTTTCTTT. The genes are TRBV6-6 and TRBJ1-1; D call uncertain. Trimming took off 4 bases at V and 3 bases at J, with 9 bases between the two ends. CDR1 MNHNY and CDR2 SVGAGI come from the germline V gene (reference sequence). This CDR3 has 13 amino acids.

The chain joins TRBV5-1 to TRBJ2-1; the D gene is possibly TRBD2 (5 bases). V lost 3 bases, J lost 15 bases, and 13 bases lay in between. Germline CDR1 reads SGHRS; CDR2 reads YFSETQ. CDR3 size: 11 residues. The CDR3 protein is CASSSYLGRFF. The CDR3, as DNA: TGCGCCAGCAGCTCGTACTTGGGGAGGTTCTTC.

The chain recombines TRBV2 with TRBJ1-2; the match to TRBD1 covers 10 bases. Germline CDR1 reads SNHLY; CDR2 reads FYNNEI. The trim removed 6 bases at V and 2 bases at J, leaving 9 bases unmatched. CDR3 length: 16 amino acids. The CDR3 DNA sequence: TGTGCCAGCAGGGTACGGGACAGGGGAATCAACTATGGCTACACCTTC. Amino acids: CASRVRDRGINYGYTF.

In its sample, this clone was seen once. The chain uses TRBV30 and TRBJ1-1, with a weak D call TRBD1 (5 bases). With 2 bases removed from V and 4 bases from J, the gap between germline ends came to 14 bases. The CDR3 loop spans 14 amino acids. Germline V gene sequence: CDR1 GTSNPN, CDR2 SVGIG (reference sequence). CDR3 nucleotides: TGTGCCTGGAGTTCCCCCAGGGTTAGCACTGAAGCTTTCTTT. Translated, it gives CAWSSPRVSTEAFF.

This clone has a single count. The rearrangement uses TRBV20-1 and TRBJ2-7, with D perhaps matching TRBD1 (6 bases). The germline gives CDR1 DFQATT, CDR2 SNEGSKA (reference sequence). The CDR3 is 11 amino acids. Deletions cut 5 bases from V and 5 bases from J, with 10 bases between. CDR3 DNA sequence: TGCAGTGCTTTCCGGGACAACGAGCAGTACTTC. Amino acids: CSAFRDNEQYF.

V and J are TRBV2 and TRBJ1-1, with D perhaps TRBD1 (6 bases). Per the germline V gene, CDR1 is SNHLY and CDR2 is FYNNEI. The CDR3 is made up of 13 amino acids. With 7 bases removed from V and 5 bases from J, the gap between germline ends came to 14 bases. The CDR3 bases are TGTGCCAGCATCGAGCAGGGGTGGACTGAAGCTTTCTTT. It encodes CASIEQGWTEAFF.

V usage is TRBV6-5 and J usage is TRBJ2-5, with 10 bases fitting TRBD2. This CDR3 spans 14 amino acids. Unmatched junction bases numbered 1, after V lost 2 bases and J lost 4 bases. Germline CDR1 is MNHEY and CDR2 is SVGAGI. The CDR3 DNA reads as TGTGCCAGCAGTTACAGCGGGGGGGGAGAGACCCAGTACTTC. Translating it yields CASSYSGGGETQYF.

This clone has a handful of counts. This chain uses TRBV2 with TRBJ1-1, with a tentative D call TRBD1 (6 bases). V was clipped by 3 bases and J by 6 bases, with 8 bases between them. The V gene's germline CDR1 is SNHLY and CDR2 FYNNEI. The CDR3 covers 12 residues. The CDR3 region is CASSDRQAEAFF. The CDR3 DNA is TGTGCCAGCAGTGACCGACAGGCTGAAGCTTTCTTT.